This TCR beta chain was sequenced for a study of technical replicates of blood from a handful of donors. Germline CDR1 reads MNHEY; CDR2 reads SVGAGI. The CDR3 contains 13 residues. Some clones are missing from TCRdb's copy, which holds only in-frame ones; the method was immunoSEQ multiplex PCR. The data show approximately 73,000 clones, approximately 95% seen once. Notes on this clone: The junction and the germline gene differ at one end; a read error may be behind it.

The chain is built from TRBV6-5 and TRBJ2-5, with D possibly matching TRBD1 (5 bases). The sequencing sample was made of T cells isolated from PBMCs. This receptor was identified in a human donor in good health. The CDR3 spells CASPWGGQGTQYF. CDR3 in DNA: TGTGCCAGCCCCTGGGGCGGCCAAGGGACCCAGTACTTC.